This TCR beta chain was profiled in a study of CD8+ T cells in alopecia areata. Overall study results and limits: For lesional scalp, especially alopecia totalis/universalis, clonality was higher than in normal scalp.

Extraction of RNA preceded its reverse transcription into cDNA, which served as the sequencing template. Clones were read by immunoSEQ multiplex PCR, and TCRdb kept only the in-frame ones, dropping some. The data show 150,000 to 200,000 clones, 55% seen once. The V end was cut by 2 bases, the J end by 3 bases, with 4 bases between. The CDR3 spans 12 residues. Germline CDR1 reads KGHSH; CDR2 reads LQKENI. Details on this clone: Its antigen is as yet unknown. This sample also contains other DNA sequences that code for the same CDR3.

The receptor was derived from a human donor in good health. The chain uses TRBV18 and TRBJ2-5; D is unresolved. The sequencing input was CD4+ T cells sorted from blood. In nucleotides, the CDR3 is TGTGCCAGCTCACCAGGGGAAGAGACCCAGTACTTC. Its protein product is CASSPGEETQYF.